A single sample is the source of the 7 T cell receptor beta chains below, sequenced in a study of T-cell memory formation after mild COVID-19. TCRdb reprocessed the 5' RACE reads with MiXCR, giving one entry per CDR3 protein. The sample holds approximately 350,000 distinct CDR3 sequences, 25% to 30% seen once. Sequencing was performed on PBMCs or a T cell subset sorted from them (not recorded which). The origin of the receptors is an adult woman who had mild COVID-19 (a few samples of this study predate the infection). Cell type and time point are not known.

This sequence joins TRBV5-1 and TRBJ2-5, with TRBD2 identical over 12 bases. V shed 3 bases and J 3 bases; nucleotides not matched to a gene: 6. The CDR3 totals 16 residues. Germline CDR1 SGHRS, CDR2 YFSETQ. CDR3 coding DNA: TGCGCCAGCAGCTCCACACTAGCGGGGGGAGAAGAGACCCAGTACTTC. Amino acid sequence: CASSSTLAGGEETQYF.

This chain joins TRBV2 and TRBJ2-5; D is perhaps TRBD1 or TRBD2 (5 bases each). The CDR3 length is 14 residues. Per germline, CDR1 SNHLY and CDR2 FYNNEI. Trimming took off 1 base at V and 7 bases at J, with 13 bases between the two ends. CDR3 residues: CASSEETQGPTQYF. DNA for the CDR3: TGTGCCAGCAGTGAAGAGACTCAGGGACCGACCCAGTACTTC.

The V call is TRBV4-3, the J call TRBJ1-1; perhaps TRBD1 as D (5 bases). CDR3 length: 16 amino acids. Germline CDR1 LGHNA, CDR2 YSLEER. V was cut by 0 bases and J by 0 bases, with 11 bases left in between. The CDR3, as DNA: TGCGCCAGCAGCCAAGATCGGTCAGGGATGAACACTGAAGCTTTCTTT. Its protein product is CASSQDRSGMNTEAFF.

This clonotype turned up a few times. The J gene is TRBJ2-1, the V gene TRBV6-2 or TRBV6-3; weak D call: TRBD2 (5 bases). CDR1 and CDR2 from the germline V gene are MNHEY and SVGEGT. V dropped 7 bases and J dropped 2 bases, with 15 bases sitting between them. This CDR3 comprises 15 residues. The chain's CDR3 is CASKGLRVAYNEQFF. The CDR3 DNA is TGTGCCAGCAAAGGACTGAGAGTGGCCTACAATGAGCAGTTCTTC.

This clonotype came up a few times. The chain carries TRBV5-6 and TRBJ2-1; 10 bases are shared with TRBD2. The CDR3 covers 14 residues. Per germline, CDR1 SGHDT and CDR2 YYEEEE. V dropped 4 bases and J dropped 7; count of bases not matched to a gene: 5. DNA for the CDR3: TGTGCCAGCAGCACTAGCGGGGAATGGAATGAGCAGTTCTTC. It is translated as CASSTSGEWNEQFF.

This clonotype has a handful of counts. The chain uses TRBV5-1 and TRBJ1-2; unclear D gene. The CDR3 covers 14 residues. V was pared by 4 bases and J by 6 bases, with 16 bases between. In germline, CDR1 is SGHRS, CDR2 YFSETQ. The CDR3 region is CASSPWEGPDGYTF. The CDR3 DNA sequence: TGCGCCAGCAGCCCATGGGAGGGCCCGGATGGCTACACCTTC.

V gene TRBV5-8 combines with J gene TRBJ2-2; 9 positions agree with TRBD1. The CDR3 runs 16 residues. The V gene's germline CDR1 is SGHTS and CDR2 YDEGEE. V lost 3 bases and J lost 5; bases outside the gene matches: 8. CDR3 coding DNA: TGTGCCAGCAGCTCGCCGGGACAGGGCTTTACCGGGGAGCTGTTTTTT. Encoded protein: CASSSPGQGFTGELFF.